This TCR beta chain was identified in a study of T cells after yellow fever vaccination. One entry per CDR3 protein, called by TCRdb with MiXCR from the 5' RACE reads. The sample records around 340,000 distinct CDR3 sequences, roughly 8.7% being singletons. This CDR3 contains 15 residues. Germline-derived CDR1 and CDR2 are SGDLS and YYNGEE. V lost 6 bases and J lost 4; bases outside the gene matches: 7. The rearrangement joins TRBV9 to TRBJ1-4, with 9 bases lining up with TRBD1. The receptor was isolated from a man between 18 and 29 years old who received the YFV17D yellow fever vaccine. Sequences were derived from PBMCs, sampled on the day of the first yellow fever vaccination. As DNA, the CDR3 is TGTGCCAGCAACTTAGGACAGGGGCTTAATGAAAAACTGTTTTTT. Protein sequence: CASNLGQGLNEKLFF.